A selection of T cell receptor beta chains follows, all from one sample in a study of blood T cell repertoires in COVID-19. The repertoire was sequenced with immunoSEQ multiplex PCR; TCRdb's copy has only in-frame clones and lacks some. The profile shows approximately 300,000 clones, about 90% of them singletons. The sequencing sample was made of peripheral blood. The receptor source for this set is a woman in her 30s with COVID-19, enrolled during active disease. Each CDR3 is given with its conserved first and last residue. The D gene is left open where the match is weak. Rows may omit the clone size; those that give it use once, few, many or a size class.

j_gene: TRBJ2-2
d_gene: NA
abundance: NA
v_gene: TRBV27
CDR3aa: CASSPSATVTGELFF
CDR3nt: TGTGCCAGCAGTCCTTCCGCGACAGTCACCGGGGAGCTGTTTTTT

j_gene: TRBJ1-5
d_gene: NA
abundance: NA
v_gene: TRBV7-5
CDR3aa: CVRSLAGIIGQLDSNQPQHF
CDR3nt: TGTGTCAGAAGCTTAGCGGGTATCATAGGACAGCTCGATAGCAATCAGCCCCAGCATTTT

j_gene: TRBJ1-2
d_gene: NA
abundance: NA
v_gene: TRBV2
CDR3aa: CASSSQGPHYGYTF
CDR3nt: TGTGCCAGCAGCTCACAGGGCCCTCACTATGGCTACACCTTC

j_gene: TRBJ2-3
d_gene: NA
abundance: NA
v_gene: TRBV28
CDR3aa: CASSVPGVLSTDTQYF
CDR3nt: TGTGCCAGCAGTGTCCCGGGGGTTTTAAGCACAGATACGCAGTATTTT

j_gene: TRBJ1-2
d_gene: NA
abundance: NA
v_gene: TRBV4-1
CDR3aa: CASSRDITNYGYTF
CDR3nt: TGCGCCAGCAGCCGGGACATAACTAACTATGGCTACACCTTC

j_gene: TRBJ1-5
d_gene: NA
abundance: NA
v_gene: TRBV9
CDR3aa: CASSVGGSSNQPQHF
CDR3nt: TGTGCCAGCAGCGTAGGCGGGAGTAGCAATCAGCCCCAGCATTTT

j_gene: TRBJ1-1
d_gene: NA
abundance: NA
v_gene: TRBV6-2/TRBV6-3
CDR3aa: CASSYFVTGILAAFF
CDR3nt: TGTGCCAGCAGTTACTTCGTTACGGGGATCCTAGCAGCTTTCTTT

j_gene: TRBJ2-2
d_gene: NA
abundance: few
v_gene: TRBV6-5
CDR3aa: CASRQQGFGGELFF
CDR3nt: TGTGCCAGCAGACAACAGGGATTCGGCGGGGAGCTGTTTTTT

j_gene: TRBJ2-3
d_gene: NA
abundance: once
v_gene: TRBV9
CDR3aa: CASSVDGARTDTQYF
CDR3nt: TGTGCCAGCAGCGTAGATGGGGCTAGGACAGATACGCAGTATTTT

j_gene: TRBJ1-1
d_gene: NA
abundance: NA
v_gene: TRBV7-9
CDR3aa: CASSWSGSDTEAFF
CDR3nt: TGTGCCAGCAGCTGGTCAGGGTCTGACACTGAAGCTTTCTTT

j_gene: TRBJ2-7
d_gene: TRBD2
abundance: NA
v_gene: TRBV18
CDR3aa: CASSPTMGGEVEQYF
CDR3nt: TGTGCCAGCTCACCTACCATGGGAGGGGAGGTCGAGCAGTACTTC

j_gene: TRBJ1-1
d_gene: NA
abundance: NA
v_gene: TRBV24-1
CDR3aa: CATRARGVDEAFF
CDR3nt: TGTGCCACCAGAGCCAGGGGTGTTGATGAAGCTTTCTTT

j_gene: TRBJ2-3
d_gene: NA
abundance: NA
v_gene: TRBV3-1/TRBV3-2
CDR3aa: CASSQVAGLRDTQYF
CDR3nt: TGTGCCAGCAGCCAAGTGGCAGGGCTAAGAGATACGCAGTATTTT

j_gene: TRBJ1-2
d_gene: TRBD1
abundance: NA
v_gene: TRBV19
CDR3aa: CASITGGHYGYTF
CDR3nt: TGTGCCAGTATTACAGGGGGGCACTATGGCTACACCTTC

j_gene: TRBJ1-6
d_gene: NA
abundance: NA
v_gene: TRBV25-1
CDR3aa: CASSDAGVNSPLHF
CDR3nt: TGTGCCAGCAGTGATGCAGGGGTTAATTCACCCCTCCACTTT

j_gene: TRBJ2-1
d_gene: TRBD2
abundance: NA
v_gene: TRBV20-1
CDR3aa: CSPGRGEQFF
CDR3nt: TGCAGTCCAGGGAGGGGTGAGCAGTTCTTC

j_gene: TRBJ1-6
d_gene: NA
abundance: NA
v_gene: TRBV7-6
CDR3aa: CASSTDRISPLHF
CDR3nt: TGTGCCAGCAGCACCGACAGGATATCACCCCTCCACTTT

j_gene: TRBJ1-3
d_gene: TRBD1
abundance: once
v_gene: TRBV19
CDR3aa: CASNPDRDLSGNTIYF
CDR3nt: TGTGCCAGTAACCCGGACAGGGACCTCTCTGGAAACACCATATATTTT

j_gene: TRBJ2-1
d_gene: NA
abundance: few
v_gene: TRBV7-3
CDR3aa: CASSLQGLGYNEQFF
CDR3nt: TGTGCCAGCAGCTTACAGGGCCTGGGATACAATGAGCAGTTCTTC

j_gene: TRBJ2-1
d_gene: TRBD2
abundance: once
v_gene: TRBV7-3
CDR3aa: CASSLASGGFSYNEQFF
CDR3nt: TGTGCCAGCAGCTTAGCTAGCGGGGGGTTCTCCTACAATGAGCAGTTCTTC

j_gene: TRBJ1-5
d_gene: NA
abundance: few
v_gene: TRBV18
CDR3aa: CASSPGASNQPQHF
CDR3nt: TGTGCCAGCTCACCAGGGGCGAGCAATCAGCCCCAGCATTTT

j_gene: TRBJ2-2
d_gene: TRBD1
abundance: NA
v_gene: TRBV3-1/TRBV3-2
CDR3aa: CASSLGTGWAGELFF
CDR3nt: TGTGCCAGCAGCCTGGGGACAGGGTGGGCCGGGGAGCTGTTTTTT

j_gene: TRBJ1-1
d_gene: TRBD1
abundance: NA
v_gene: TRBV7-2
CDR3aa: CANPGQGKNTEAFF
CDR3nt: TGTGCCAACCCCGGACAGGGAAAGAACACTGAAGCTTTCTTT

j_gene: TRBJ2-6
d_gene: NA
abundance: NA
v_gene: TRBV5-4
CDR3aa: CASNRGGGASSGANVLTF
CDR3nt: TGTGCCAGCAACAGGGGGGGTGGGGCCAGCTCTGGGGCCAACGTCCTGACTTTC

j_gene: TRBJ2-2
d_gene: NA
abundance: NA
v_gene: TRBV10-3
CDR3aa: CAISETSRAGELFF
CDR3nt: TGTGCCATCAGTGAGACTAGTCGGGCCGGGGAGCTGTTTTTT

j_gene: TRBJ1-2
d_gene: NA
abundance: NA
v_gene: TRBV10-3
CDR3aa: CAISEDLTADGYTF
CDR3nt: TGTGCCATCAGTGAGGACCTAACTGCGGATGGCTACACCTTC

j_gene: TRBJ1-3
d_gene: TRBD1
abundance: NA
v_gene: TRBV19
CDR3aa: CASSETGAGNTIYF
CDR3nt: TGTGCCAGTAGTGAGACAGGGGCTGGAAACACCATATATTTT

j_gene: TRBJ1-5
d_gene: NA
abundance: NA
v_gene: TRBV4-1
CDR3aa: CASSRMFPGHQPQHF
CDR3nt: TGCGCCAGCAGCCGGATGTTTCCGGGTCATCAGCCCCAGCATTTT

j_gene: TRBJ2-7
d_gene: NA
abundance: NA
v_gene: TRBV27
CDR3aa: CASSLSTPEYEQYF
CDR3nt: TGTGCCAGCAGTTTATCAACCCCGGAGTACGAGCAGTACTTC

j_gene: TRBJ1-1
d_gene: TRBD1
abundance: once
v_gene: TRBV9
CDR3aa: CASSARQGADTEAFF
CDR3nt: TGTGCCAGCAGCGCGCGACAGGGGGCAGACACTGAAGCTTTCTTT

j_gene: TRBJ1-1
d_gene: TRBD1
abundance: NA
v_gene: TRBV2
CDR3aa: CASSPGTGSTEAFF
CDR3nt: TGTGCCAGCAGTCCTGGGACAGGGAGCACTGAAGCTTTCTTT

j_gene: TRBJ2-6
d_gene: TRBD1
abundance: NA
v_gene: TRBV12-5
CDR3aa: CASGLAEGTGGSGANVLTF
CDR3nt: TGTGCTAGTGGTTTGGCCGAGGGGACAGGGGGATCTGGGGCCAACGTCCTGACTTTC

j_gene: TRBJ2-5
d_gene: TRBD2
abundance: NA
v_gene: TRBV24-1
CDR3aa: CATSDVGGGETQYF
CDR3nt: TGTGCCACCAGTGACGTGGGGGGGGGAGAGACCCAGTACTTC

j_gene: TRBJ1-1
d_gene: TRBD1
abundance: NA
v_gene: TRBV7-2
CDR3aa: CASSLGTGGRAFF
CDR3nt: TGTGCCAGCAGCTTAGGGACAGGGGGAAGAGCTTTCTTT

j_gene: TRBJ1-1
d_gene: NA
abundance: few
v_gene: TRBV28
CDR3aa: CASSLIRGAGRAFF
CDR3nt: TGTGCCAGCAGTTTGATTCGGGGGGCGGGTCGGGCTTTCTTT

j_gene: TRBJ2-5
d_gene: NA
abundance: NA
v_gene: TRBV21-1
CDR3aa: CASSKRRSALAGGRETQYF
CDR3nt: TGTGCCAGCAGCAAAAGGCGGAGCGCGCTAGCGGGGGGGCGGGAGACCCAGTACTTC

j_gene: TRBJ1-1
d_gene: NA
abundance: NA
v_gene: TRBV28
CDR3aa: CASSPEGLTEAFF
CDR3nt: TGTGCCAGCAGCCCGGAAGGACTCACTGAAGCTTTCTTT

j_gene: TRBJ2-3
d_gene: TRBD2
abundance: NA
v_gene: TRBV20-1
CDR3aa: CSASTSGAFADTQYF
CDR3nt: TGCAGTGCTAGTACTAGCGGGGCTTTCGCAGATACGCAGTATTTT

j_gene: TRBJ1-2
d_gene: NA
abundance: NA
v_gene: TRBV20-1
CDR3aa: CSAQGNGYTF
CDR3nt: TGCAGTGCCCAGGGGAATGGCTACACCTTC

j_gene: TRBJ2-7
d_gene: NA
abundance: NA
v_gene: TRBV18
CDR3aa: CASSPRASSSYEQYF
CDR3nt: TGTGCCAGCTCACCACGGGCTAGCTCTTCCTACGAGCAGTACTTC

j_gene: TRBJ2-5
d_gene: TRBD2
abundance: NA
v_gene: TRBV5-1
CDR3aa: CASMGGGAGETQYF
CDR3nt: TGCGCCAGCATGGGCGGGGGGGCCGGAGAGACCCAGTACTTC

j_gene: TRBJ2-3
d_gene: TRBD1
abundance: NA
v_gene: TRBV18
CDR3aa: CASSPLPTRGRTDTQYF
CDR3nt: TGTGCCAGCTCACCGCTACCAACCAGGGGGCGCACAGATACGCAGTATTTT

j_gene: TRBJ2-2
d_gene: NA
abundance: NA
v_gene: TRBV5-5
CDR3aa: CASNGVWYTGELFF
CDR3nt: TGTGCCAGCAACGGGGTGTGGTACACCGGGGAGCTGTTTTTT

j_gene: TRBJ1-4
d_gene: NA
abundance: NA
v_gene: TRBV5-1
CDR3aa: CASTPDNHGEKLFF
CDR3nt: TGCGCCAGCACCCCGGACAACCACGGTGAAAAACTGTTTTTT

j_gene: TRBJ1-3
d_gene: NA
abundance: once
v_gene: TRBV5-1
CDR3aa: CASRRASGNTIYF
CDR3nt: TGCGCCAGCAGGAGGGCATCCGGAAACACCATATATTTT